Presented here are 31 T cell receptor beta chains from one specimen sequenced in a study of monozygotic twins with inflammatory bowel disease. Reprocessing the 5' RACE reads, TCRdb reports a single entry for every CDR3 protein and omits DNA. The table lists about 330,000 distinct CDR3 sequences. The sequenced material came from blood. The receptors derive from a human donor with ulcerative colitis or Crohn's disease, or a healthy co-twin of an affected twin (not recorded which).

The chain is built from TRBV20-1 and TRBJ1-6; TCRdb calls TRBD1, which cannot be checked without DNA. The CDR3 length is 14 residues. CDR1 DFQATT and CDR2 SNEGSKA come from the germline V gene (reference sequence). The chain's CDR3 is CSARVGQGNSPLHF.

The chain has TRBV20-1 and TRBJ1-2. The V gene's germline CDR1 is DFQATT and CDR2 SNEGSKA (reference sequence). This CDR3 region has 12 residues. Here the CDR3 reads CSARSGNYGYTF.

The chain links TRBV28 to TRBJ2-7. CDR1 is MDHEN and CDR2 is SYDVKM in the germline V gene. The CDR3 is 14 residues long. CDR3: CASSLLMKSYEQYF.

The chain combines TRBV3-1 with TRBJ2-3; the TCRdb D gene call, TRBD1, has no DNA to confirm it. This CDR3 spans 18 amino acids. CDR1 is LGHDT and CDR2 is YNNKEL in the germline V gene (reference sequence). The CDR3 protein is CASSREPYTRPPTDTQYF.

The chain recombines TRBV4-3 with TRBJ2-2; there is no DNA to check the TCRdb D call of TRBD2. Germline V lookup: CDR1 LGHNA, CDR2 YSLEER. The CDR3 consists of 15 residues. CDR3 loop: CASSQDRASTGELFF.

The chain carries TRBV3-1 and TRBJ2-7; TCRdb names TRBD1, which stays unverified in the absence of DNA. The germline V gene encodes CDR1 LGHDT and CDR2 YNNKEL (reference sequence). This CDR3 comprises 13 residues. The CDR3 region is CASSQDGGYEQYF.

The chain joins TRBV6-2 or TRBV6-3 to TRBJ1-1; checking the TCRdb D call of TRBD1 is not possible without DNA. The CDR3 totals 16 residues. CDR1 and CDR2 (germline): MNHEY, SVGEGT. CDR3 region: CASTWDGHTLNTEAFF.

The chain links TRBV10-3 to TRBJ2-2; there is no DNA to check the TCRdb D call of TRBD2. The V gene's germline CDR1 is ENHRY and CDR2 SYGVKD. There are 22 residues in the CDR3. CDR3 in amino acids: CAISERKAGVIPFFTNTGELFF.

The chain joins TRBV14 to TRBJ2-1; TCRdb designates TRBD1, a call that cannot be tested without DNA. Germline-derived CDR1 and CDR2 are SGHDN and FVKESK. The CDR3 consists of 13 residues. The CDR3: CASSQQLGTGQFF.

CDR3 region: CASSLEGGSKNIQYF. This chain uses TRBV5-1 with TRBJ2-4; TCRdb lists TRBD1, though no DNA is available to test this call. Germline assignment: CDR1 SGHRS and CDR2 YFSETQ. This CDR3 spans 15 amino acids. The full variable domain, its missing parts supplied by reference TRBV5-1 and TRBJ2-4, is KAGVTQTPRYLIKTRGQQVTLSCSPISGHRSVSWYQQTPGQGLQFLFEYFSETQRNKGNFPGRFSGRQFSNSRSEMNVSTLELGDSALYLCASSLEGGSKNIQYFGAGTRLSVL.

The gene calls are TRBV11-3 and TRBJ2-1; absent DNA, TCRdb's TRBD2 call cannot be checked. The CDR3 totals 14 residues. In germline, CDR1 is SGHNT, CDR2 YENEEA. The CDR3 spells CASSYGSGLNEQFF.

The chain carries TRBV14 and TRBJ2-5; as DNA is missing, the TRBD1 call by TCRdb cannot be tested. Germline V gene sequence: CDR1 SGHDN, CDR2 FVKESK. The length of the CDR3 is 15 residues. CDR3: CASSILRGSGETQYF.

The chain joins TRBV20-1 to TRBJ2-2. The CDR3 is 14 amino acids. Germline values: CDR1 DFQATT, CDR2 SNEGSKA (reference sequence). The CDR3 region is CSARDARSAGELFF.

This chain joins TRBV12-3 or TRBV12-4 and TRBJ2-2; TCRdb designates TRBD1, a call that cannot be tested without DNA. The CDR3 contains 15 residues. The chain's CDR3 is CASSPGVGNTGELFF.

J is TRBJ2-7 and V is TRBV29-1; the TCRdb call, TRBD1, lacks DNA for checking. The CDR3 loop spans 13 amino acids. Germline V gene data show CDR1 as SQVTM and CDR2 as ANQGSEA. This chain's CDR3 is CSARAGDMGEQYF.

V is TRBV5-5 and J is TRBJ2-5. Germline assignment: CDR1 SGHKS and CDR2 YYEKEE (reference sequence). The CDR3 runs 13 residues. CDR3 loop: CASSLAGWETQYF.

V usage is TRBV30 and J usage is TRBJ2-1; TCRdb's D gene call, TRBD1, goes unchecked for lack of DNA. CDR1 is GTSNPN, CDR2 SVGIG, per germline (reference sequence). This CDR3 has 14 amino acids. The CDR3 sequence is CAWGQGILGNEQFF.

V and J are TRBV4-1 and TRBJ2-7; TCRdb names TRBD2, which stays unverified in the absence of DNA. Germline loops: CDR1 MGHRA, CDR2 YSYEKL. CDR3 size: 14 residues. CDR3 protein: CASSQVPRGYEQYF.

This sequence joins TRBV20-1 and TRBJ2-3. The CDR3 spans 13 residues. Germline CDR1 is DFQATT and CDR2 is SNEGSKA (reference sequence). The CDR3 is CSARFQMTDTQYF.

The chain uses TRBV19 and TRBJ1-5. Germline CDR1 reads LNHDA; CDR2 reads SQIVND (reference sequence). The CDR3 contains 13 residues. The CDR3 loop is CASRIQSNQPQHF.

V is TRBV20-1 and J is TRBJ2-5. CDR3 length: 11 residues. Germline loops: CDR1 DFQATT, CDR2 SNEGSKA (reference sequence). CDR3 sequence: CSARGGETQYF.

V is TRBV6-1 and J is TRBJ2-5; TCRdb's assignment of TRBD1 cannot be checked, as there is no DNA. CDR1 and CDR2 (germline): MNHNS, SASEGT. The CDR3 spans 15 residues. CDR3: CASREQGARRETQYF.

Here the CDR3 reads CSVVEPTGSVAAQYF. The chain has TRBV20-1 and TRBJ2-3; TCRdb's D gene call, TRBD2, goes unchecked for lack of DNA. CDR1 and CDR2 from the germline V gene are DFQATT and SNEGSKA (reference sequence). The CDR3 totals 15 residues.

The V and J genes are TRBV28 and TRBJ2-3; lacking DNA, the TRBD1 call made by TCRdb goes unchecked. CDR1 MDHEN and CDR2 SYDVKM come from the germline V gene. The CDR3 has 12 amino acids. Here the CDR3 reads CASSPLSGTQYF.

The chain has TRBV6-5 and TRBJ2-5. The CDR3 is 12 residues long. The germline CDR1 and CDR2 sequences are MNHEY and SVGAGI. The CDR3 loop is CASAGVQETQYF.

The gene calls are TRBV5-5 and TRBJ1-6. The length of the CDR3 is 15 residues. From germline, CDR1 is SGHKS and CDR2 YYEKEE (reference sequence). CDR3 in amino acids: CASSESSSYNSPLHF.

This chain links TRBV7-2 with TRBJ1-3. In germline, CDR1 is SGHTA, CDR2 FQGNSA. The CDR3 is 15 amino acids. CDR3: CASSSFQGSGNTIYF.

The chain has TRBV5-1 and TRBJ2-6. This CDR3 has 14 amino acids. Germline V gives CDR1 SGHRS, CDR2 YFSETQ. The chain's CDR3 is CASRHRSGANVLTF.

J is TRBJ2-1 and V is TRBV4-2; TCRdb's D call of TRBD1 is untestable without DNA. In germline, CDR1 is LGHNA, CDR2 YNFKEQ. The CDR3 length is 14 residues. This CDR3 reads CASSQDLDRDEQFF.

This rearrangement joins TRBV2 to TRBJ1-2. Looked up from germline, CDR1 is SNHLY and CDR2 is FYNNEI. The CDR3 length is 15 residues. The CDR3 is CASSATELTRAGYTF.

This chain's CDR3 is CATSDPKGPYGYTF. This rearrangement joins TRBV24-1 to TRBJ1-2. Looked up from germline, CDR1 is KGHDR and CDR2 is SFDVKD. This CDR3 comprises 14 residues.